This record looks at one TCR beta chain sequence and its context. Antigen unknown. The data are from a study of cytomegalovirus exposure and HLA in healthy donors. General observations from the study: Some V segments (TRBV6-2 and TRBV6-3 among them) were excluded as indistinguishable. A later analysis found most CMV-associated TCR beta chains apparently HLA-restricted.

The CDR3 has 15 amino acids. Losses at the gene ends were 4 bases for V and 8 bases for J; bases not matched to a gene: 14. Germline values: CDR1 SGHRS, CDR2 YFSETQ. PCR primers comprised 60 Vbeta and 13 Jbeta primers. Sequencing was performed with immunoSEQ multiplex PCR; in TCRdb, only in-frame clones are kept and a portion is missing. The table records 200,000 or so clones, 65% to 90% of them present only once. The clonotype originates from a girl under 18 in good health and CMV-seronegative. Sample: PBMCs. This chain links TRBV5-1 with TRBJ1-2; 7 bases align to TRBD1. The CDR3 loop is CASSQPKEGAYGYTF. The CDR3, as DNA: TGCGCCAGCAGCCAACCAAAGGAGGGGGCCTACGGCTACACCTTC. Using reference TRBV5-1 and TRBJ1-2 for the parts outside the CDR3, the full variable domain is KAGVTQTPRYLIKTRGQQVTLSCSPISGHRSVSWYQQTPGQGLQFLFEYFSETQRNKGNFPGRFSGRQFSNSRSEMNVSTLELGDSALYLCASSQPKEGAYGYTFGSGTRLTVV.